This entry lists 25 T cell receptor beta chains sequenced from one sample in a study of pediatric ulcerative colitis. Clones were read by immunoSEQ multiplex PCR, and TCRdb kept only the in-frame ones, dropping some. The sample has tens of thousands of clones; over 65% are singletons. Sequenced material: blood. Receptors were obtained from a boy aged 5-17 years with moderate ulcerative colitis.

The gene calls are TRBV6-1 and TRBJ1-4, with D unresolved. The V end lost 6 bases, the J end lost 3 bases, and 8 bases lay between the germline ends. Germline CDR1 reads MNHNS; CDR2 reads SASEGT. The CDR3 runs to 13 residues. The CDR3 DNA reads TGTGCCAGCAGAGCGGTGGCTAATGAAAAACTGTTTTTT. This codes for CASRAVANEKLFF.

In this sample, this clone turned up a few times. V gene TRBV9 combines with J gene TRBJ1-5; TRBD1 is a possible D gene (6 bases). The CDR3 has 15 amino acids. CDR1 and CDR2 from the germline V gene are SGDLS and YYNGEE. V lost 3 bases, J lost 2 bases, and 12 bases lay in between. CDR3 protein: CASSASGDRNQPQHF. CDR3 coding DNA: TGTGCCAGCAGCGCGTCAGGGGACCGCAATCAGCCCCAGCATTTT.

The J gene is TRBJ2-7, the V gene TRBV19; no clear D. The V end was cut by 6 bases, the J end by 6 bases, with 24 bases between. From germline, CDR1 is LNHDA and CDR2 SQIVND (reference sequence). The CDR3 totals 16 residues. The CDR3 region is CASSPISTLTGVEQYF. The CDR3 coding sequence is TGTGCCAGTAGCCCAATATCAACCCTTACTGGGGTCGAGCAGTACTTC.

The chain is built from TRBV6-5 and TRBJ1-3; D is undetermined. This CDR3 spans 14 amino acids. CDR1 and CDR2 (germline): MNHEY, SVGAGI. The V end lost 10 bases, the J end lost 0 bases, and 13 bases lay between the germline ends. CDR3 protein: CATQWSPSGNTIYF. For the CDR3, the DNA is TGTGCCACTCAGTGGAGCCCCTCTGGAAACACCATATATTTT.

This chain links TRBV5-4 with TRBJ1-1; no reliable D call. V dropped 2 bases and J dropped 1 base, with 6 bases sitting between them. The CDR3 runs to 13 residues. Germline assignment: CDR1 SGHNT and CDR2 YYREEE (reference sequence). The CDR3 reads CASSLPGNTEAFF. The CDR3 DNA is TGTGCCAGCAGCTTACCCGGGAACACTGAAGCTTTCTTT.

The V gene is TRBV12-5, the J gene TRBJ1-2; the D gene is possibly TRBD1 (6 bases). V was clipped by 1 base and J by 3 bases, with 18 bases between them. CDR3 size: 17 residues. Germline lookup yields CDR1 LGHNT and CDR2 FRNRAP. CDR3 DNA: TGTGCTAGTGGTTTGGACGGAAGGACAGCCTTTCACTATGGCTACACCTTC. Translating it yields CASGLDGRTAFHYGYTF.

The rearrangement links TRBV4-2 to TRBJ2-5; D ambiguous. The V gene lost 4 bases and the J gene lost 5 bases, with 11 bases spanning the gap. This CDR3 has 13 amino acids. Germline V gene data show CDR1 as LGHNA and CDR2 as YNFKEQ. The CDR3 DNA is TGTGCCAGCAGCCTGGGATTTGGGGAGACCCAGTACTTC. Translating it yields CASSLGFGETQYF.

The chain couples TRBV5-4 to TRBJ2-7, with TRBD1 identical over 7 bases. The J segment lost 0 bases and the V segment lost 4 bases, leaving 7 bases of the junction unmatched. Germline V gene sequence: CDR1 SGHNT, CDR2 YYREEE (reference sequence). This CDR3 contains 15 residues. The CDR3 sequence: CASSKPGTASYEQYF. CDR3 in DNA: TGTGCCAGCAGCAAGCCCGGGACAGCCTCCTACGAGCAGTACTTC. Full variable domain (outside the CDR3, taken from reference TRBV5-4 and TRBJ2-7): ETGVTQSPTHLIKTRGQQVTLRCSSQSGHNTVSWYQQALGQGPQFIFQYYREEENGRGNFPPRFSGLQFPNYSSELNVNALELDDSALYLCASSKPGTASYEQYFGPGTRLTVT.

The chain couples TRBV11-2 to TRBJ1-1, with 10 bases that match TRBD1. V shed 1 base and J 0 bases; nucleotides not matched to a gene: 2. The CDR3 is 16 residues long. Germline V lookup: CDR1 SGHAT, CDR2 FQNNGV. CDR3 in DNA: TGTGCCAGCAGCTTAGTGGGACAGGGGTTGAACACTGAAGCTTTCTTT. Translation: CASSLVGQGLNTEAFF.

This sequence joins TRBV27 and TRBJ2-7; 8 bases map to TRBD2. Trimming cost V 8 bases and J 1 base; bases outside gene matches: 4. CDR3 length equals 13 residues. Germline V lookup: CDR1 MNHEY, CDR2 SMNVEV (reference sequence). CDR3 protein: CASVAGKSYEQYF. The CDR3 region has the DNA TGTGCCAGCGTAGCGGGAAAGTCCTACGAGCAGTACTTC.

The rearrangement links TRBV7-3 to TRBJ2-7; TRBD2 is a possible D gene (6 bases). Germline loops: CDR1 SGHTA, CDR2 FQGTGA. V was cut by 5 bases and J by 9 bases, with 17 bases left in between. This CDR3 region has 13 residues. The CDR3 protein is CASSPSGGSRQYF. CDR3 DNA: TGTGCCAGCAGCCCCTCCGGGGGATCGAGGCAGTACTTC.

The gene calls are TRBV7-3 and TRBJ1-1, with D perhaps TRBD1 (6 bases). The CDR3 extends over 14 amino acids. Between the trimmed V and J ends, which lost 1 base and 5 bases, there was a span of 11 bases. Germline V gene sequence: CDR1 SGHTA, CDR2 FQGTGA. The CDR3 nucleotides are TGTGCCAGCAGCTTAATGGGGGCGGAAACTGAAGCTTTCTTT. Encoded protein: CASSLMGAETEAFF. The entire variable domain, with the rest obtained from reference TRBV7-3 and TRBJ1-1, is as follows: GAGVSQTPSNKVTEKGKYVELRCDPISGHTALYWYRQSLGQGPEFLIYFQGTGAADDSGLPNDRFFAVRPEGSVSTLKIQRTERGDSAVYLCASSLMGAETEAFFGQGTRLTVV.

The chain uses TRBV7-2 and TRBJ2-3; no clear D gene. Germline-derived CDR1 and CDR2 are SGHTA and FQGNSA. Trimming stripped 7 bases from V and 3 bases from J, with 11 bases between. This CDR3 comprises 13 residues. DNA for the CDR3: TGTGCCAGCAATCTCGGTTTTACAGATACGCAGTATTTT. It yields the protein CASNLGFTDTQYF.

This clone was seen once. This sequence joins TRBV9 and TRBJ2-6; D uncertain. Per the germline V gene, CDR1 is SGDLS and CDR2 is YYNGEE. The V and J ends lost 0 bases and 0 bases respectively, with 7 bases between them. This CDR3 is 16 amino acids long. Here the CDR3 reads CASSVVGGSGANVLTF. CDR3 nucleotides: TGTGCCAGCAGCGTAGTGGGTGGCTCTGGGGCCAACGTCCTGACTTTC. Full variable domain (missing parts from reference TRBV9 and TRBJ2-6): DSGVTQTPKHLITATGQRVTLRCSPRSGDLSVYWYQQSLDQGLQFLIQYYNGEERAKGNILERFSAQQFPDLHSELNLSSLELGDSALYFCASSVVGGSGANVLTFGAGSRLTVL.

This clone was recorded only once. The gene calls are TRBV7-9 and TRBJ1-1, with 7 bases that match TRBD1. V lost 0 bases, J lost 4 bases, and 14 bases stayed unmatched. Germline V gene data show CDR1 as SEHNR and CDR2 as FQNEAQ (reference sequence). The CDR3 runs 18 residues. CDR3 loop: CASSLAGRGRDLSTEAFF. CDR3 DNA: TGTGCCAGCAGCTTAGCGGGGAGGGGGCGCGATCTGAGCACTGAAGCTTTCTTT.

This clone was seen more than once but under ten times. This chain links TRBV4-2 with TRBJ1-2; D is uncertain. There are 14 residues in the CDR3. CDR1 is LGHNA and CDR2 is YNFKEQ in the germline V gene. V was clipped by 0 bases and J by 6 bases, with 11 bases between them. The CDR3 DNA reads TGTGCCAGCAGCCAAGACGGAAGAATTCATGGCTACACCTTC. This gives the protein CASSQDGRIHGYTF.

The chain carries TRBV25-1 and TRBJ2-2; the match to TRBD2 covers 10 bases. Germline CDR1 and CDR2: MGHDK and SYGVNS. The CDR3 consists of 15 residues. The ends lost 4 bases at V and 4 bases at J; junction bases unmatched: 3. CDR3 DNA: TGTGCCAGCAGTGCACTAGCGGGGATCACCGGGGAGCTGTTTTTT. Its protein is CASSALAGITGELFF.

The V gene is TRBV7-2, the J gene TRBJ2-7; 12 bases agree with TRBD2. The CDR3 runs 17 residues. CDR1 is SGHTA and CDR2 is FQGNSA in the germline V gene. Trimming at V came to 5 bases and at J to 3 bases, leaving 11 bases not matched to a gene. CDR3 residues: CASSPTTSGGGFYEQYF. CDR3 sequence (DNA): TGTGCCAGCAGCCCTACGACTAGCGGGGGCGGGTTCTACGAGCAGTACTTC.

V gene TRBV5-1 combines with J gene TRBJ1-2; TRBD1 is a possible D gene (5 bases). CDR1 and CDR2 (germline): SGHRS, YFSETQ. The CDR3 loop spans 13 amino acids. V was trimmed by 6 bases and J by 6 bases, leaving 15 bases between them. This CDR3 is CASKREGVNGYTF. The CDR3 bases are TGCGCCAGCAAAAGAGAAGGGGTGAATGGCTACACCTTC.

This clone was counted once. The DNA of the CDR3 is TGTGCCAGCAGCTTAGACGGGGCCCCCTCCTACGAGCAGTACTTC. Its translation is CASSLDGAPSYEQYF. The V gene is TRBV7-9, the J gene TRBJ2-7; D possibly uses TRBD1 or TRBD2 (5 bases each). The CDR3 has 15 amino acids. Germline V gene lookup returns CDR1 SEHNR and CDR2 FQNEAQ (reference sequence). V lost 1 base, J lost 0 bases, and 10 bases lay in between. Full variable domain (remainder filled in from reference TRBV7-9 and TRBJ2-7): DTGVSQNPRHKITKRGQNVTFRCDPISEHNRLYWYRQTLGQGPEFLTYFQNEAQLEKSRLLSDRFSAERPKGSFSTLEIQRTEQGDSAMYLCASSLDGAPSYEQYFGPGTRLTVT.

This clone was counted between two and nine times. This chain links TRBV7-9 with TRBJ1-1, with TRBD1 matching over 7 bases. The CDR3 contains 12 residues. The V and J ends lost 0 bases and 10 bases, in that order; junction bases with no gene match: 2. The germline CDR1 and CDR2 sequences are SEHNR and FQNEAQ (reference sequence). The CDR3 nucleotides read TGTGCCAGCAGCTTAGCGCAGGGGGTAGCTTTCTTT. Amino acid sequence: CASSLAQGVAFF.

The rearrangement uses TRBV7-9 and TRBJ2-1, with D possibly being TRBD2 (7 bases). The CDR3 has 15 residues. V lost 5 bases and J 8 bases, leaving 19 bases between the germline ends. Germline loops: CDR1 SEHNR, CDR2 FQNEAQ (reference sequence). The CDR3 spells CASSSSGGPLDEQFF. The CDR3 DNA reads TGTGCCAGCAGCAGTTCGGGGGGCCCCTTGGATGAGCAGTTCTTC.

V and J are TRBV30 and TRBJ1-6; D not certain. V lost 0 bases to trimming and J lost 6 bases, with 12 bases between them. The CDR3 length is 15 residues. Germline V CDR1 and CDR2: GTSNPN, SVGIG (reference sequence). The CDR3 protein is CAWSVQRTGNSPLHF. Here the CDR3 DNA reads TGTGCCTGGAGTGTACAGCGCACGGGTAATTCACCCCTCCACTTT.

The chain has TRBV4-1 and TRBJ2-7; TRBD2 matches 11 bases. The CDR3 sequence is 16 residues long. With V trimmed by 1 base and J by 3 bases, 5 bases remained unmatched. Germline values: CDR1 MGHRA, CDR2 YSYEKL. CDR3 sequence reads: CASSQVGTSGNYEQYF. Written as DNA, the CDR3 is TGCGCCAGCAGCCAAGTGGGGACTAGCGGCAACTACGAGCAGTACTTC.

V usage is TRBV9 and J usage is TRBJ2-7; TRBD1 matches 12 bases. CDR3 size: 19 residues. Germline values: CDR1 SGDLS, CDR2 YYNGEE. The V gene end was trimmed by 0 bases and the J gene end by 2 bases; junction bases not matched to a gene: 12. CDR3 coding DNA: TGTGCCAGCAGCGTAGGGGGGACAGGGGGCGCCAGCAGCCCCTACGAGCAGTACTTC. Protein product: CASSVGGTGGASSPYEQYF.